This entry lists 25 T cell receptor beta chains sequenced from one sample in a study of radiation and T cells in renal cell carcinoma (dated by TCRdb to the early 2020s). Libraries were built with the immunoSEQ multiplex PCR assay. The immuneACCESS repertoire file appears here via TCRdb, limited to in-frame rearrangements. These files lack a portion of the clones; in checked studies, under half of the deficit traces to unresolved V genes, and the cause of the others is not known. The sample table records approximately 23,000 clones; over 70% of these occur just once. The ten largest make up roughly 30% of the sample. The time point tag for this specimen amounts to: blood 2 weeks post-SBRT. Per the publication, the treatment or condition label means: 15 Gy SBRT to primary tumor, nephrectomy 4 weeks later. The sequencing here drew on blood, taken from a patient whose treatment included radiotherapy and nephrectomy. The receptors were gathered from a man in his 60s with renal cell carcinoma.

The rearrangement links TRBV5-1 to TRBJ2-1, with TRBD1 matching over 7 bases. J gave up 5 bases and V 4 bases, and 3 bases lay outside the gene matches. Germline V CDR1 and CDR2: SGHRS, YFSETQ. This CDR3 contains 13 residues. The chain's CDR3 is CASSRTGDNEQFF. In DNA, the CDR3 is TGCGCCAGCAGCCGGACAGGAGACAATGAGCAGTTCTTC.

The gene calls are TRBV6-5 and TRBJ2-7, with TRBD1 matching 7 bases. The CDR3 contains 14 residues. The germline V gene encodes CDR1 MNHEY and CDR2 SVGAGI. Trimming cost V 0 bases and J 3 bases; bases outside gene matches: 2. CDR3 amino acids: CASSYSRTGYEQYF. In DNA form, the CDR3 reads TGTGCCAGCAGTTACTCGAGGACAGGCTACGAGCAGTACTTC.

This clone was counted a single time. V and J are TRBV5-4 and TRBJ2-2; 9 bases fit TRBD1. V dropped 4 bases and J dropped 6; count of bases not matched to a gene: 7. CDR1 SGHNT and CDR2 YYREEE come from the germline V gene (reference sequence). The CDR3 has 15 residues. The CDR3 sequence: CASSARDRDPGELFF. CDR3 nucleotide sequence: TGTGCCAGCAGCGCCCGGGACAGGGACCCCGGGGAGCTGTTTTTT.

The gene calls are TRBV7-3 and TRBJ2-1; 7 bases line up with TRBD1. The CDR3 contains 16 residues. The germline CDR1 and CDR2 sequences are SGHTA and FQGTGA. The junction had 6 bases not matched to a gene; V was cut back by 4 bases and J by 0 bases. In nucleotides, the CDR3 is TGTGCCAGCAGCTCGAAGGGGGACAGCTCCTACAATGAGCAGTTCTTC. This codes for CASSSKGDSSYNEQFF. The full variable domain, completed using reference TRBV7-3 and TRBJ2-1, is GAGVSQTPSNKVTEKGKYVELRCDPISGHTALYWYRQSLGQGPEFLIYFQGTGAADDSGLPNDRFFAVRPEGSVSTLKIQRTERGDSAVYLCASSSKGDSSYNEQFFGPGTRLTVL.

J is TRBJ2-7 and V is TRBV19; the match to TRBD2 covers 7 bases. This CDR3 contains 15 residues. Germline V gene sequence: CDR1 LNHDA, CDR2 SQIVND (reference sequence). V lost 10 bases and J lost 2; bases outside the gene matches: 14. CDR3 nucleotides: TGTGCCACTAGGAACATAGCGGGCCCCACCTACGAGCAGTACTTC. This translates into CATRNIAGPTYEQYF.

This clone was recorded only once. The CDR3 region is CASTYSHDKNTEAFF. CDR3 sequence (DNA): TGCGCCAGCACCTATTCACACGACAAGAACACTGAAGCTTTCTTT. The genes are TRBV5-1 and TRBJ1-1; D gene unclear. The CDR3 sequence is 15 residues long. Trimming removed 6 bases at V and 1 base at J, with 16 bases between. The germline gives CDR1 SGHRS, CDR2 YFSETQ. The variable domain in full, completed from reference TRBV5-1 and TRBJ1-1, reads KAGVTQTPRYLIKTRGQQVTLSCSPISGHRSVSWYQQTPGQGLQFLFEYFSETQRNKGNFPGRFSGRQFSNSRSEMNVSTLELGDSALYLCASTYSHDKNTEAFFGQGTRLTVV.

This clone occurred once. The gene calls are TRBV4-1 and TRBJ2-5, with 12 bases matching TRBD2. The V gene's germline CDR1 is MGHRA and CDR2 YSYEKL. The CDR3 runs to 15 residues. The V segment lost 6 bases and the J segment 5 bases; nucleotides outside the gene matches: 7. The CDR3, as DNA: TGCGCCAGCAGGGGGGGACTAGCGGGCGATGAGACCCAGTACTTC. As protein: CASRGGLAGDETQYF.

This rearrangement joins TRBV7-9 to TRBJ2-3; 7 bases fit TRBD1. Per the germline V gene, CDR1 is SEHNR and CDR2 is FQNEAQ (reference sequence). The CDR3 contains 14 residues. The V and J ends lost 8 bases and 2 bases, in that order; junction bases with no gene match: 7. For the CDR3, the DNA is TGTGCCAGCGTGCAGGGGGTTCTCACAGATACGCAGTATTTT. Protein sequence: CASVQGVLTDTQYF.

The genes are TRBV30 and TRBJ1-2; maybe TRBD1 (5 bases). Trimming took off 7 bases at V and 4 bases at J, with 16 bases between the two ends. Germline V CDR1 and CDR2: GTSNPN, SVGIG (reference sequence). This CDR3 is built from 13 residues. As DNA, the CDR3 is TGTGCCTTGTTGAGGGGTGGCAGCTATGGCTACACCTTC. This codes for CALLRGGSYGYTF.

This clone was detected once. The rearrangement uses TRBV7-9 and TRBJ2-5, with 8 bases aligning to TRBD1. The J call is in doubt because the DNA end fits TRBJ2-7 better. This CDR3 has 15 residues. In germline, CDR1 is SEHNR, CDR2 FQNEAQ (reference sequence). Written as DNA, the CDR3 is TGTGCCAGCAGCCTGCAGGGGGCCAGCTCCTACGAGCAGTACTTC. It specifies CASSLQGASSYEQYF.

The genes are TRBV7-8 and TRBJ1-5; no clear D gene. CDR3 length: 15 amino acids. Germline-derived CDR1 and CDR2 are SGHVS and FQNEAQ. Deletions cut 3 bases from V and 4 bases from J, with 13 bases between. The chain's CDR3 is CASSLGSGVNQPQHF. The CDR3 region has the DNA TGTGCCAGCAGCTTGGGGTCCGGTGTTAATCAGCCCCAGCATTTT.

The rearrangement links TRBV7-8 to TRBJ1-5, with 9 bases that match TRBD1. This CDR3 is 15 amino acids long. With 7 bases clipped from V and 3 bases from J, the junction kept 7 bases outside the gene matches. The germline gives CDR1 SGHVS, CDR2 FQNEAQ. CDR3 region: CASIATGGLNQPQHF. The CDR3 DNA is TGTGCCAGCATTGCGACAGGGGGTCTCAATCAGCCCCAGCATTTT.

The rearrangement links TRBV5-1 to TRBJ2-3; TRBD1 aligns across 7 bases. Germline trimming cut 2 bases from V and 4 bases from J; bases unmatched to any gene: 7. Germline CDR1 SGHRS, CDR2 YFSETQ. The CDR3 runs 15 residues. The chain's CDR3 is CASSFDRVGPDTQYF. CDR3 nucleotides: TGCGCCAGCAGCTTTGACAGGGTGGGGCCAGATACGCAGTATTTT.

The chain uses TRBV7-9 and TRBJ1-5; D might be TRBD1 (5 bases). The CDR3 extends over 19 amino acids. Germline lookup yields CDR1 SEHNR and CDR2 FQNEAQ (reference sequence). Trimming removed 3 bases from V and 0 bases from J, with 21 bases in between. DNA for the CDR3: TGTGCCAGCAGCTTTGCCGCCGGGACGGGGCCCTATAGCAATCAGCCCCAGCATTTT. This codes for CASSFAAGTGPYSNQPQHF.

The V call is TRBV7-9, the J call TRBJ2-1; D gene unclear. The CDR3 is 15 residues long. The germline CDR1 and CDR2 sequences are SEHNR and FQNEAQ (reference sequence). The V end lost 0 bases, the J end lost 9 bases, and 15 bases lay between the germline ends. CDR3 DNA: TGTGCCAGCAGCTTAGCGGACCCCCCTTTAGGTGAGCAGTTCTTC. Translating gives CASSLADPPLGEQFF. The variable domain in full, completed from reference TRBV7-9 and TRBJ2-1, reads DTGVSQNPRHKITKRGQNVTFRCDPISEHNRLYWYRQTLGQGPEFLTYFQNEAQLEKSRLLSDRFSAERPKGSFSTLEIQRTEQGDSAMYLCASSLADPPLGEQFFGPGTRLTVL.

The chain uses TRBV7-2 and TRBJ1-5; D remains unclear. CDR3 length: 16 residues. Germline-derived CDR1 and CDR2 are SGHTA and FQGNSA. Trimming removed 1 base at V and 2 bases at J, with 12 bases between. This CDR3 reads CASSLDIYMGNQPQHF. As DNA, the CDR3 is TGTGCCAGCAGCTTAGACATTTACATGGGCAATCAGCCCCAGCATTTT.

This chain links TRBV2 with TRBJ1-1; D not resolved. The CDR3 spans 14 residues. Germline-derived CDR1 and CDR2 are SNHLY and FYNNEI. V was pared by 6 bases and J by 4 bases, with 15 bases between. CDR3 loop: CASSESTESTEAFF. The CDR3 bases are TGTGCCAGCAGCGAAAGCACCGAGAGCACTGAAGCTTTCTTT.

This clone was counted once. In nucleotides, the CDR3 is TGTGCCAGCAGCTTAGTATTGGTAGCGGAGACCTACAATGAGCAGTTCTTC. Translating gives CASSLVLVAETYNEQFF. The chain uses TRBV7-2 and TRBJ2-1; weak D call: TRBD2 (6 bases). The CDR3 sequence is 17 residues long. Trimming pared 1 base from V and 2 bases from J, leaving 15 bases between. Germline loops: CDR1 SGHTA, CDR2 FQGNSA.

V and J are TRBV18 and TRBJ1-4; D not certain. This CDR3 comprises 17 residues. Germline CDR1 reads KGHSH; CDR2 reads LQKENI. Between the trimmed V and J ends, which lost 1 base and 6 bases, there was a span of 18 bases. This CDR3 reads CASSPQPVQSGDEKLFF. In nucleotides, the CDR3 is TGTGCCAGCTCACCACAGCCAGTGCAGTCTGGGGATGAAAAACTGTTTTTT.

The rearrangement links TRBV4-2 to TRBJ2-7, with D perhaps TRBD1 (5 bases). Germline-derived CDR1 and CDR2 are LGHNA and YNFKEQ. V gave up 0 bases and J gave up 6 bases, with 9 bases separating them. The CDR3 has 13 residues. The CDR3 nucleotides read TGTGCCAGCAGCCAAGAGGGGCTGGCCGAGCAGTACTTC. Protein: CASSQEGLAEQYF.

The V call is TRBV29-1, the J call TRBJ1-1; 7 bases are shared with TRBD1. The CDR3 loop spans 13 amino acids. CDR1 and CDR2 from the germline V gene are SQVTM and ANQGSEA. The J segment lost 5 bases and the V segment lost 7 bases, leaving 10 bases of the junction unmatched. The CDR3 DNA follows: TGCAGCGGGAGACCTCAGGGGGGAACTGAAGCTTTCTTT. It yields the protein CSGRPQGGTEAFF.

The rearrangement joins TRBV2 to TRBJ1-1; D is unresolved. V was shortened by 2 bases and J by 0 bases, with 10 bases between the two germline ends. The CDR3 contains 15 residues. The germline V gene has CDR1 SNHLY and CDR2 FYNNEI. The CDR3 nucleotides read TGTGCCAGCAGTGAACTTCCCGTTATGAACACTGAAGCTTTCTTT. This encodes CASSELPVMNTEAFF.

This clone was seen a few times. The V and J genes are TRBV6-4 and TRBJ2-1; no firm D call. V was pared by 3 bases and J by 6 bases, with 12 bases between. The CDR3 extends over 14 amino acids. Looked up from germline, CDR1 is MRHNA and CDR2 is SNTAGT. Written as DNA, the CDR3 is TGTGCCAGCAGTGAGGGTTACCCGTCCAATGAGCAGTTCTTC. This gives the protein CASSEGYPSNEQFF.

This chain uses TRBV18 with TRBJ2-5, with TRBD1 matching 7 bases. The V and J ends lost 6 bases and 5 bases, in that order; junction bases with no gene match: 9. The V gene's germline CDR1 is KGHSH and CDR2 LQKENI. The CDR3 extends over 14 amino acids. CDR3: CASSPTGLAETQYF. CDR3 nucleotide sequence: TGTGCCAGCTCCCCGACAGGGCTGGCGGAGACCCAGTACTTC.

The chain employs TRBV2 and TRBJ2-1, with 8 bases that match TRBD1. The CDR3 totals 12 residues. V lost 6 bases to trimming and J lost 9 bases; unmatched junction nucleotides: 4. CDR1 is SNHLY, CDR2 FYNNEI, per germline. CDR3 bases: TGTGCCAGCAGAGGGACAGGTACTGAGCAGTTCTTC. It yields the protein CASRGTGTEQFF. The variable domain in full, with the rest retrieved from reference TRBV2 and TRBJ2-1, is EPEVTQTPSHQVTQMGQEVILRCVPISNHLYFYWYRQILGQKVEFLVSFYNNEISEKSEIFDDQFSVERPDGSNFTLKIRSTKLEDSAMYFCASRGTGTEQFFGPGTRLTVL.